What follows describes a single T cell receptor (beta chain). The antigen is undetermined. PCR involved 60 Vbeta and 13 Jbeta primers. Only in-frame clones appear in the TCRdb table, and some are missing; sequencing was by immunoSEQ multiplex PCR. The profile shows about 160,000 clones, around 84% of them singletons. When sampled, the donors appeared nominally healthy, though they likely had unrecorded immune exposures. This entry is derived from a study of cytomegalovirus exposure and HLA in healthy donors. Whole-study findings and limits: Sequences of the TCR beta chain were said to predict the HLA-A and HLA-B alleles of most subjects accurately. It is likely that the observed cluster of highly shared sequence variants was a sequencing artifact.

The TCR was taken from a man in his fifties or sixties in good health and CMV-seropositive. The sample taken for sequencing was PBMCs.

CDR3 coding DNA: TGTGCCAGCAGCTTAATGGGTGGCGGCTACGAGCAGTACGTC. Its translation: CASSLMGGGYEQYV. The chain carries TRBV7-2 and TRBJ2-7; D remains ambiguous. This CDR3 has 14 residues. The germline V gene encodes CDR1 SGHTA and CDR2 FQGNSA. The V end was cut by 2 bases, the J end by 3 bases, with 11 bases between.